Detailed here is one TCR beta chain. Its specificity is not known. This CDR3 has 15 amino acids. With V trimmed by 4 bases and J by 5 bases, 8 bases remained unmatched. Germline V gives CDR1 MDHEN, CDR2 SYDVKM. It was with 60 Vbeta and 13 Jbeta primers that the PCR ran. This table comes from immunoSEQ multiplex PCR, and its TCRdb copy is limited to in-frame clones, with some not included. The data show about 120,000 clones, 65% to 85% seen once. The sample originates from a study of cytomegalovirus exposure and HLA in healthy donors. Study-level findings and limits: The productive fraction for most TCR beta V segments was about 90% or about 30% in an earlier analysis.

V and J are TRBV28 and TRBJ1-1, with 9 bases matching TRBD1. The sequence derives from a man aged 50-59 years in good health and CMV-seronegative. Source material: PBMCs. For the CDR3, the DNA is TGTGCCAGCAGTTACCGGGACAGGGTAAGGACTGAAGCTTTCTTT. This codes for CASSYRDRVRTEAFF.